Shown below are 8 T cell receptor beta chains from a single sample sequenced in a study of cytomegalovirus exposure and HLA in healthy donors. In the PCR, 60 Vbeta and 13 Jbeta primers were used. Produced via immunoSEQ multiplex PCR; TCRdb's table is partial and in-frame only. The sample data list 35,000 to 50,000 clones. Material for sequencing was PBMCs. These receptors were collected from a male donor in good health and CMV-seronegative.

V and J are TRBV7-3 and TRBJ2-1; 9 bases agree with TRBD2. Germline V gene lookup returns CDR1 SGHTA and CDR2 FQGTGA. The CDR3 totals 16 residues. The junction had 8 bases not matched to a gene; V was cut back by 1 base and J by 7 bases. The CDR3 loop reads CASSLNRAGGGNEQFF. In DNA form, the CDR3 reads TGTGCCAGCAGCTTAAACCGAGCGGGAGGAGGAAATGAGCAGTTCTTC.

The chain links TRBV28 to TRBJ1-5; tentatively, D is TRBD1 (5 bases). The V end lost 3 bases, the J end lost 6 bases, and 9 bases lay between the germline ends. Germline CDR1 MDHEN, CDR2 SYDVKM. This CDR3 spans 13 amino acids. The CDR3 sequence is CASSLTVSQPQHF. The CDR3 nucleotides read TGTGCCAGCAGTTTGACAGTTAGTCAGCCCCAGCATTTT.

The chain carries TRBV6-5 and TRBJ2-3; possible D gene TRBD2, 6 bases. Trimming took off 5 bases at V and 4 bases at J, with 16 bases between the two ends. The length of the CDR3 is 15 residues. Germline V CDR1 and CDR2: MNHEY, SVGAGI. The CDR3 loop is CASSQGNSGADTQYF. Here the CDR3 DNA reads TGTGCCAGCAGTCAGGGTAACTCGGGGGCAGATACGCAGTATTTT.

The rearrangement joins TRBV19 to TRBJ1-5, with 8 bases fitting TRBD1. This CDR3 is built from 13 residues. CDR1 and CDR2 (germline): LNHDA, SQIVND (reference sequence). The J segment lost 5 bases and the V segment lost 8 bases, leaving 5 bases of the junction unmatched. The CDR3 coding sequence is TGTGCCAGTCACAGGGGGACGGATCAGCCCCAGCATTTT. It codes for CASHRGTDQPQHF.

The chain joins TRBV27 to TRBJ1-3, with 7 bases aligning to TRBD1. Germline V gene sequence: CDR1 MNHEY, CDR2 SMNVEV (reference sequence). The CDR3 extends over 13 amino acids. With V trimmed by 6 bases and J by 4 bases, 3 bases remained unmatched. The CDR3 region is CASRLTGGNTIYF. The DNA of the CDR3 is TGTGCCAGCAGGCTGACAGGGGGAAACACCATATATTTT.

This chain connects TRBV7-8 to TRBJ2-5; possibly TRBD2 for D (6 bases). Trimming left V 5 bases short and J 7 bases short, with 17 bases between. The CDR3 is 14 residues long. Looked up from germline, CDR1 is SGHVS and CDR2 is FQNEAQ. The CDR3 is CASSQGLPGGTQYF. DNA for the CDR3: TGTGCCAGCAGCCAGGGACTTCCTGGGGGGACCCAGTACTTC.

The V call is TRBV2, the J call TRBJ1-1; D is unclear. CDR3 length: 14 residues. Germline loops: CDR1 SNHLY, CDR2 FYNNEI. V was shortened by 4 bases and J by 7 bases, with 16 bases between the two germline ends. The CDR3: CASSATSLRGEAFF. DNA for the CDR3: TGTGCCAGCAGTGCCACAAGTTTACGGGGTGAAGCTTTCTTT.

The chain employs TRBV28 and TRBJ2-1, with unresolved D. The V end was cut by 6 bases, the J end by 0 bases, with 12 bases between. Germline-derived CDR1 and CDR2 are MDHEN and SYDVKM. CDR3 length: 15 amino acids. CDR3 DNA sequence: TGTGCCAGCAGCTCCGACTGGAGCTCCTACAATGAGCAGTTCTTC. Translating gives CASSSDWSSYNEQFF.